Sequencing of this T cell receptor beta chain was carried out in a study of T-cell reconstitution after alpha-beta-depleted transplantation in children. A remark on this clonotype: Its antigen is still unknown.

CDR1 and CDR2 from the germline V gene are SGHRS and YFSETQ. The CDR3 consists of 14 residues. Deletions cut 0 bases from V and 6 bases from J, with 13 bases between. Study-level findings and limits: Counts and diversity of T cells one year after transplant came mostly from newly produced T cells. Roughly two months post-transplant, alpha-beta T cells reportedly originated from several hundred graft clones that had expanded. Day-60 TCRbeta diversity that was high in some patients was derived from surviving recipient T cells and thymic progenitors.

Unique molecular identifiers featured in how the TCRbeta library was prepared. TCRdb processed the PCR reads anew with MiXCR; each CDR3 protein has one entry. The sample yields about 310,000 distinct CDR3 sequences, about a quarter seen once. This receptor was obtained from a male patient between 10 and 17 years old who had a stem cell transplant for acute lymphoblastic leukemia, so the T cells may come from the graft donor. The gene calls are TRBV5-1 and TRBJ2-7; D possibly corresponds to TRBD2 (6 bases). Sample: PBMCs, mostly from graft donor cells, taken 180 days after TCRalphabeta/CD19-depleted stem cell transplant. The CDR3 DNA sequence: TGCGCCAGCAGCTTGGTTCAGGGAGGAAGCGAGCAGTACTTC. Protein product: CASSLVQGGSEQYF.